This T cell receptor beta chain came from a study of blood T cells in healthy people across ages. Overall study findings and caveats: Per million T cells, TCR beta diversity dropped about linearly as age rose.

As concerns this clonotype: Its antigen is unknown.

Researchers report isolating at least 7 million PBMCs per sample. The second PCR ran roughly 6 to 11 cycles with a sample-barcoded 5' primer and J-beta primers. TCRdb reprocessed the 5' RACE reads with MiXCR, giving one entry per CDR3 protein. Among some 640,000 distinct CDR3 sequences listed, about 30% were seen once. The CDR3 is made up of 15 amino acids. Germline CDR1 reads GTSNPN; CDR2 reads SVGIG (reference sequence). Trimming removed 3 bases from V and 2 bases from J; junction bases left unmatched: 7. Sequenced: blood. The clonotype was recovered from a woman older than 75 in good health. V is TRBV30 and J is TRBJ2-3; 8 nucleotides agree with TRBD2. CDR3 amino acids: CAWRLRGAPTDTQYF. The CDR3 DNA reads TGTGCCTGGAGATTGCGGGGGGCCCCCACAGATACGCAGTATTTT.